These 32 T cell receptor beta chains were sequenced from one sample in a study of naive and memory T cell subsets. Whole-blood samples were around 2.5 ml of peripheral blood from healthy adult volunteers. For blood and skin samples, reverse transcription used TCR alpha and beta constant primers. Each CDR3 protein gets one entry after TCRdb re-called the 5' RACE reads with MiXCR. The sample shows more than 20,000 distinct CDR3 sequences, about 4% of them seen only once. The receptors shown here come from a male donor in good health.

This clonotype was recorded many times. V and J are TRBV6-6 and TRBJ2-3; TRBD1 agrees at 11 bases. Unmatched junction bases numbered 7, after V lost 4 bases and J lost 4 bases. This CDR3 contains 16 residues. Germline CDR1 reads MNHNY; CDR2 reads SVGAGI (reference sequence). For the CDR3, the DNA is TGTGCCAGCAGTTGGGGACAGGGGGGTTTCGCAGATACGCAGTATTTT. Encoded protein: CASSWGQGGFADTQYF.

This clonotype was recorded many times. J is TRBJ2-6 and V is TRBV6-5; D is ambiguous. Germline CDR1 is MNHEY and CDR2 is SVGAGI. CDR3 size: 16 residues. The ends were cut back, 6 bases at V and 0 bases at J, with 12 bases in the middle. The CDR3 DNA follows: TGTGCCAGCAGGCTAGGACGGAGCTCTGGGGCCAACGTCCTGACTTTC. Amino acids: CASRLGRSSGANVLTF.

This clonotype was seen a handful of times. This chain links TRBV10-3 with TRBJ2-5, with 7 bases lining up with TRBD2. After removal of 4 bases from V and 2 bases from J, the junction contained 16 bases not matched to a gene. The CDR3 contains 18 residues. Germline CDR1 ENHRY, CDR2 SYGVKD. The CDR3 nucleotides are TGTGCCATCAGTGGCAGGGCTGAGAAGCGGGGTACTCAAGAGACCCAGTACTTC. Translated, it gives CAISGRAEKRGTQETQYF.

This clonotype has a count of ten or more. J is TRBJ1-1 and V is TRBV12-3 or TRBV12-4, with D tentatively TRBD1 (6 bases). CDR3 size: 14 residues. Trimming shortened V by 7 bases and J by 1 base, and 13 bases separated the two germline ends. The CDR3 is CASIGAGANTEAFF. Here the CDR3 DNA reads TGTGCCAGCATCGGGGCGGGGGCGAACACTGAAGCTTTCTTT.

This clonotype was recorded many times. The chain is built from TRBV27 and TRBJ2-2; TRBD2 agrees at 11 bases. There are 20 residues in the CDR3. Germline V CDR1 and CDR2: MNHEY, SMNVEV (reference sequence). V dropped 5 bases and J dropped 1; count of bases not matched to a gene: 15. CDR3 in amino acids: CASSAAHPGTSGGNTGELFF. The CDR3 DNA is TGTGCCAGCAGTGCCGCCCACCCCGGGACTAGCGGAGGGAACACCGGGGAGCTGTTTTTT.

There are many counts of this clonotype. This CDR3 is CASSFGSTDTQYF. As DNA, the CDR3 is TGTGCCAGCAGTTTTGGCAGCACAGATACGCAGTATTTT. V gene TRBV27 combines with J gene TRBJ2-3; D remains ambiguous. From germline, CDR1 is MNHEY and CDR2 SMNVEV (reference sequence). The V and J ends lost 3 bases and 0 bases respectively, with 4 bases between them. This CDR3 has 13 amino acids.

The chain uses TRBV11-2 and TRBJ2-1, with a weak D call TRBD2 (6 bases). V was cut by 4 bases and J by 6 bases, with 19 bases left in between. The germline CDR1 and CDR2 sequences are SGHAT and FQNNGV. The CDR3 runs to 16 residues. The CDR3 DNA is TGTGCCAGCAGCTCCCGCCCGGGAGTGGCAAGCAATGAGCAGTTCTTC. It codes for CASSSRPGVASNEQFF.

This clonotype was detected many times. The V and J genes are TRBV5-6 and TRBJ1-5, with D possibly matching TRBD1 (6 bases). The CDR3 sequence is 15 residues long. Germline values: CDR1 SGHDT, CDR2 YYEEEE. The V end was cut by 0 bases, the J end by 0 bases, with 7 bases between. The DNA of the CDR3 is TGTGCCAGCAGCTTGGAGGGGGATAGCAATCAGCCCCAGCATTTT. It encodes CASSLEGDSNQPQHF.

The sample holds many counts of this clonotype. This chain links TRBV19 with TRBJ2-1, with 7 bases that match TRBD2. V lost 5 bases to trimming and J lost 8 bases; unmatched junction nucleotides: 15. The CDR3 totals 16 residues. Germline V gene lookup returns CDR1 LNHDA and CDR2 SQIVND (reference sequence). CDR3 region: CASSPSLAVPGHEQFF. The CDR3 DNA reads as TGTGCCAGTAGTCCTTCCCTAGCGGTCCCCGGGCATGAGCAGTTCTTC. The variable domain in full, completed from reference TRBV19 and TRBJ2-1, reads DGGITQSPKYLFRKEGQNVTLSCEQNLNHDAMYWYRQDPGQGLRLIYYSQIVNDFQKGDIAEGYSVSREKKESFPLTVTSAQKNPTAFYLCASSPSLAVPGHEQFFGPGTRLTVL.

As for this clonotype: This may come from a read error, since a much larger clone is one base off. V gene TRBV29-1 combines with J gene TRBJ2-3, with D uncertain. Germline loops: CDR1 SQVTM, CDR2 ANQGSEA. V dropped 7 bases and J dropped 7 bases, with 9 bases sitting between them. This CDR3 is 10 amino acids long. This chain's CDR3 is CSAGENTQYF. The CDR3 DNA reads TGCAGCGCAGGAGAGAATACGCAGTATTTT.

This clonotype was seen many times. The chain combines TRBV4-1 with TRBJ2-6, with D possibly being TRBD1 or TRBD2 (5 bases each). The CDR3 is 16 residues long. V was pared by 4 bases and J by 0 bases, with 10 bases between. Germline V gene lookup returns CDR1 MGHRA and CDR2 YSYEKL. The CDR3 DNA reads as TGCGCCAGCAGCCGGGGACGTGCCTCTGGGGCCAACGTCCTGACTTTC. This codes for CASSRGRASGANVLTF.

This clonotype has ten or more counts. The J gene is TRBJ2-5, the V gene TRBV11-2, with D possibly TRBD2 on 5 matching bases. The CDR3 has 14 amino acids. V was cut by 5 bases and J by 2 bases, with 12 bases left in between. Germline CDR1 reads SGHAT; CDR2 reads FQNNGV. Here the CDR3 reads CASSLSGVQETQYF. For the CDR3, the DNA is TGTGCCAGCAGCCTAAGCGGTGTGCAAGAGACCCAGTACTTC.

This clonotype qualifies as medium-sized. The chain employs TRBV18 and TRBJ1-3; 7 bases are a match to TRBD1. The CDR3 covers 15 residues. From germline, CDR1 is KGHSH and CDR2 LQKENI. V shed 5 bases, J shed 0 bases, and the junction held 4 bases outside the gene matches. In DNA form, the CDR3 reads TGTGCCAGCTCAACGGGACAGCTCTCTGGAAACACCATATATTTT. It specifies CASSTGQLSGNTIYF.

This clonotype was detected ten times or more. The J gene is TRBJ2-1, the V gene TRBV29-1; TRBD1 might be the D (5 bases). V was pared by 7 bases and J by 0 bases, with 19 bases between. The germline V gene has CDR1 SQVTM and CDR2 ANQGSEA. CDR3 length: 16 amino acids. The CDR3 DNA is TGCAGCGCCCGAGGTCCGACAGAGAGCTCCTACAATGAGCAGTTCTTC. Encoded protein: CSARGPTESSYNEQFF.

Ten or more counts support this clonotype. The DNA for the CDR3 is TGCAGTGCTATGGGGACCAATCAGCCCCAGCATTTT. This translates into CSAMGTNQPQHF. This rearrangement joins TRBV20-1 to TRBJ1-5; D is possibly TRBD1 (5 bases). The V gene lost 4 bases and the J gene lost 3 bases, with 7 bases spanning the gap. CDR3 length: 12 amino acids. Germline V gene sequence: CDR1 DFQATT, CDR2 SNEGSKA (reference sequence).

This clonotype was detected ten times or more. The chain links TRBV11-1 to TRBJ1-4; 8 nucleotides agree with TRBD1. J lost 7 bases, V lost 5 bases, and 9 bases had no gene match. This CDR3 comprises 15 residues. The germline CDR1 and CDR2 sequences are SGHAT and FQDESV (reference sequence). The CDR3 DNA reads as TGTGCCAGCAGCACCCGGACAGGGATTGGTGAAAAACTGTTTTTT. Amino acid sequence: CASSTRTGIGEKLFF.

This clonotype has ten or more counts. This chain links TRBV29-1 with TRBJ2-7; D possibly corresponds to TRBD2 (6 bases). Germline V gene data show CDR1 as SQVTM and CDR2 as ANQGSEA. The CDR3 is 14 residues long. Between the trimmed V and J ends, which lost 4 bases and 5 bases, there was a span of 18 bases. CDR3 nucleotides: TGCAGCGTTGTTTCGGGGGTTAGATGGGACGAGCAGTACTTC. Its translation is CSVVSGVRWDEQYF.

This clonotype was picked up many times. The chain is built from TRBV28 and TRBJ2-3, with D unresolved. V dropped 2 bases and J dropped 3 bases, with 12 bases sitting between them. The germline V gene encodes CDR1 MDHEN and CDR2 SYDVKM. The length of the CDR3 is 15 residues. The CDR3 region is CASSLVPPGTDTQYF. CDR3 DNA: TGTGCCAGCAGTTTAGTACCCCCCGGGACAGATACGCAGTATTTT.

This clonotype appeared many times. The chain employs TRBV7-9 and TRBJ1-1, with a tentative D call TRBD1 (5 bases). The V gene's germline CDR1 is SEHNR and CDR2 FQNEAQ (reference sequence). The CDR3 is made up of 13 amino acids. V was trimmed by 2 bases and J by 4 bases, leaving 8 bases between them. The CDR3 DNA follows: TGTGCCAGCAGCTTATCGGGGACCACTGAAGCTTTCTTT. Its protein product is CASSLSGTTEAFF.

There are many counts of this clonotype. CDR3 sequence: CASSFPLGPTDTQYF. The CDR3 nucleotides are TGTGCCAGCAGTTTTCCCCTCGGCCCCACAGATACGCAGTATTTT. The chain is built from TRBV28 and TRBJ2-3; D ambiguous. CDR3 length: 15 amino acids. V lost 3 bases to trimming and J lost 2 bases, with 12 bases between them. In germline, CDR1 is MDHEN, CDR2 SYDVKM.

This clonotype qualifies as medium-sized. The chain combines TRBV28 with TRBJ2-7, with 11 bases that match TRBD2. J gave up 4 bases and V 6 bases, and 5 bases lay outside the gene matches. The V gene's germline CDR1 is MDHEN and CDR2 SYDVKM. The CDR3 extends over 14 amino acids. The CDR3: CASSLAGGPYEQYF. In DNA form, the CDR3 reads TGTGCCAGCAGCTTAGCGGGAGGGCCGTACGAGCAGTACTTC.

This clonotype has at least ten counts. V and J are TRBV19 and TRBJ2-4, with 10 bases fitting TRBD1. The germline CDR1 and CDR2 sequences are LNHDA and SQIVND (reference sequence). The V gene end was trimmed by 6 bases and the J gene end by 7 bases; junction bases not matched to a gene: 9. This CDR3 region has 15 residues. Here the CDR3 DNA reads TGTGCCAGTAGCCAAAGTGGACAGGGGGTTAACATTCAGTACTTC. Encoded protein: CASSQSGQGVNIQYF.

Ten or more counts support this clonotype. This chain joins TRBV10-3 and TRBJ2-5; TRBD1 aligns across 11 bases. After removal of 2 bases from V and 4 bases from J, the junction contained 0 bases not matched to a gene. Germline lookup yields CDR1 ENHRY and CDR2 SYGVKD. The CDR3 has 14 residues. The CDR3 region is CAISEGQGAETQYF. The CDR3 nucleotides read TGTGCCATCAGTGAGGGACAGGGGGCAGAGACCCAGTACTTC.

By share, this clonotype ranks as medium-sized (0.01 to 0.1%). This chain connects TRBV28 to TRBJ2-7; the match to TRBD2 covers 11 bases. CDR3 size: 15 residues. From germline, CDR1 is MDHEN and CDR2 SYDVKM. Trimming cost V 7 bases and J 2 bases; bases outside gene matches: 7. In nucleotides, the CDR3 is TGTGCCAGCAACTCACTAGCGGGAGTCACCTACGAGCAGTACTTC. Protein sequence: CASNSLAGVTYEQYF.

There are many counts of this clonotype. This chain links TRBV6-2 or TRBV6-3 with TRBJ2-7, with a possible D match to TRBD2 (5 bases). Germline-derived CDR1 and CDR2 are MNHEY and SVGEGT. With 6 bases removed from V and 2 bases from J, the gap between germline ends came to 11 bases. The CDR3 is 13 amino acids. This chain's CDR3 is CASSRTGTYEQYF. The CDR3 DNA is TGTGCCAGCAGCCGGACGGGAACCTACGAGCAGTACTTC.

This clonotype appeared many times. DNA for the CDR3: TGCGCCAGCAGCGCCGCGGATGGGACTGAAGCTTTCTTT. Encoded protein: CASSAADGTEAFF. The V gene is TRBV4-1, the J gene TRBJ1-1, with D unresolved. Germline V gives CDR1 MGHRA, CDR2 YSYEKL. V gave up 5 bases and J gave up 5 bases, with 12 bases separating them. The CDR3 has 13 amino acids.

This clonotype has at least ten counts. This sequence joins TRBV7-9 and TRBJ2-7, with D tentatively TRBD1 or TRBD2 (5 bases each). V dropped 5 bases and J dropped 5 bases, with 13 bases sitting between them. Germline V gives CDR1 SEHNR, CDR2 FQNEAQ (reference sequence). This CDR3 comprises 13 residues. CDR3 loop: CASSRYGTDEQYF. Written as DNA, the CDR3 is TGTGCCAGCAGCCGGTACGGGACGGACGAGCAGTACTTC. Full variable domain (remainder filled in from reference TRBV7-9 and TRBJ2-7): DTGVSQNPRHKITKRGQNVTFRCDPISEHNRLYWYRQTLGQGPEFLTYFQNEAQLEKSRLLSDRFSAERPKGSFSTLEIQRTEQGDSAMYLCASSRYGTDEQYFGPGTRLTVT.

This clonotype was observed at least ten times. The CDR3 nucleotides are TGCGCCAGCAGCTTGGGGACAGGGTTGGATGAAGCTTTCTTT. Protein sequence: CASSLGTGLDEAFF. The chain links TRBV5-1 to TRBJ1-1, with 8 bases that match TRBD1. V was pared by 0 bases and J by 7 bases, with 5 bases of the junction left unmatched. CDR1 SGHRS and CDR2 YFSETQ come from the germline V gene. The CDR3 contains 14 residues. Full variable domain (remainder filled in from reference TRBV5-1 and TRBJ1-1): KAGVTQTPRYLIKTRGQQVTLSCSPISGHRSVSWYQQTPGQGLQFLFEYFSETQRNKGNFPGRFSGRQFSNSRSEMNVSTLELGDSALYLCASSLGTGLDEAFFGQGTRLTVV.

Many counts were recorded for this clonotype. This chain joins TRBV5-1 and TRBJ1-2, with a possible D match to TRBD1 (6 bases). The CDR3 loop spans 15 amino acids. V was clipped by 0 bases and J by 5 bases, with 14 bases between them. Germline V CDR1 and CDR2: SGHRS, YFSETQ. DNA of the CDR3: TGCGCCAGCAGCTTGGCCGCGGGGGCAGGATATGGCTACACCTTC. This sequence encodes CASSLAAGAGYGYTF.

This clonotype was seen at least ten times. This chain joins TRBV6-5 and TRBJ2-1, with D perhaps TRBD1 or TRBD2 (6 bases each). This CDR3 spans 17 amino acids. V was pared by 0 bases and J by 6 bases, with 18 bases between. Germline CDR1 is MNHEY and CDR2 is SVGAGI. The CDR3 DNA reads as TGTGCCAGCAGTTACTCGCCCGCCGAGTGGGGGGCCAATGAGCAGTTCTTC. Protein: CASSYSPAEWGANEQFF.

This clonotype appeared a few times. One base away lies a much larger clone, so this may be a sequencing read error. The chain links TRBV28 to TRBJ1-2; D perhaps matches TRBD1 (5 bases). This CDR3 region has 14 residues. The V and J ends lost 5 bases and 12 bases respectively, with 22 bases between them. Per the germline V gene, CDR1 is MDHEN and CDR2 is SYDVKM. The CDR3 loop reads CASSPGTPTRGDTF. The CDR3, as DNA: TGTGCCAGCAGTCCGGGGACCCCTACCCGGGGCGACACCTTC.

Ten or more counts support this clonotype. The chain carries TRBV7-8 and TRBJ2-2, with 9 bases fitting TRBD2. This CDR3 is 16 amino acids long. J lost 4 bases, V lost 3 bases, and 6 bases had no gene match. The V gene's germline CDR1 is SGHVS and CDR2 FQNEAQ. The CDR3 sequence: CASSFGGRERTGELFF. The CDR3 DNA sequence: TGTGCCAGCAGCTTTGGCGGGAGGGAACGCACCGGGGAGCTGTTTTTT.